The next 7 T cell receptor beta chains were all read from a single sample in a study of beta chain features in type 1 diabetes. Notes on the study in general: A moderate, significant TCRB CDR3 shortening appeared in type 1 diabetes across four CD4+ subsets.

No cognate antigen is known for these TCRs. The study reverse transcribed the entire isolated RNA, so it sequenced expressed TCRB transcripts. The data were produced by immunoSEQ multiplex PCR, yet TCRdb's version contains in-frame clones alone and is incomplete. The sample has hundreds of thousands of clones; 11% to 15% are singletons. Sequencing was carried out using naive CD4+ T cells from blood. The receptors shown here come from a man between 18 and 35 years old with type 1 diabetes.

This clone was counted between two and nine times. The V and J genes are TRBV30 and TRBJ1-5; possibly TRBD1 for D (5 bases). Germline CDR1 GTSNPN, CDR2 SVGIG (reference sequence). CDR3 length equals 15 residues. V lost 7 bases to trimming and J lost 3 bases, with 19 bases between them. For the CDR3, the DNA is TGTGCCTCGAGGGAGGGGAACGGGAACAATCAGCCCCAGCATTTT. Its translation is CASREGNGNNQPQHF.

This rearrangement joins TRBV7-2 to TRBJ2-2; the D gene is possibly TRBD1 (6 bases). CDR3 length: 15 amino acids. The germline V gene encodes CDR1 SGHTA and CDR2 FQGNSA. The V gene lost 4 bases and the J gene lost 1 base, with 10 bases spanning the gap. DNA for the CDR3: TGTGCCAGCAGCTCGCAGGGGAAGAACACCGGGGAGCTGTTTTTT. It codes for CASSSQGKNTGELFF.

Of note for this clone: Other DNA sequences in this sample translate to the same CDR3. The gene calls are TRBV9 and TRBJ2-6; no definite D call. The CDR3 loop spans 15 amino acids. Germline V gene lookup returns CDR1 SGDLS and CDR2 YYNGEE. The V gene lost 0 bases and the J gene lost 0 bases, with 4 bases spanning the gap. CDR3: CASSVVSSGANVLTF. CDR3 nucleotide sequence: TGTGCCAGCAGCGTAGTTAGCTCTGGGGCCAACGTCCTGACTTTC.

The sample holds a few counts of this clone. The chain carries TRBV29-1 and TRBJ2-5; 11 nucleotides match TRBD2. V shed 4 bases, J shed 2 bases, and the junction held 6 bases outside the gene matches. The CDR3 runs to 15 residues. Germline V CDR1 and CDR2: SQVTM, ANQGSEA. This CDR3 is CSVGASGGTQETQYF. CDR3 in DNA: TGCAGCGTTGGGGCTAGCGGGGGGACACAAGAGACCCAGTACTTC.

This rearrangement joins TRBV7-9 to TRBJ1-2, with 10 bases fitting TRBD1. Germline-derived CDR1 and CDR2 are SEHNR and FQNEAQ (reference sequence). Germline trimming cut 2 bases from V and 8 bases from J; bases unmatched to any gene: 8. This CDR3 has 15 amino acids. CDR3: CASSLTGTGERGYTF. The CDR3 bases are TGTGCCAGCAGCTTAACCGGGACAGGGGAGCGGGGCTACACCTTC.

The rearrangement uses TRBV7-9 and TRBJ1-1, with 11 bases matching TRBD1. The CDR3 is 15 residues long. Germline-derived CDR1 and CDR2 are SEHNR and FQNEAQ (reference sequence). J lost 5 bases, V lost 6 bases, and 8 bases had no gene match. As DNA, the CDR3 is TGTGCCAGCAGGTCATCGGACAGGGGGCTAACTGAAGCTTTCTTT. Protein product: CASRSSDRGLTEAFF.

To note about this clone: The same CDR3 arises from other DNA sequences in this sample as well. The rearrangement uses TRBV20-1 and TRBJ2-7, with D maybe TRBD2 (5 bases). Per germline, CDR1 DFQATT and CDR2 SNEGSKA (reference sequence). This CDR3 has 11 amino acids. With 5 bases removed from V and 4 bases from J, the gap between germline ends came to 9 bases. CDR3 DNA: TGCAGTGCTTCACGGACTTACGAGCAGTACTTC. This encodes CSASRTYEQYF.